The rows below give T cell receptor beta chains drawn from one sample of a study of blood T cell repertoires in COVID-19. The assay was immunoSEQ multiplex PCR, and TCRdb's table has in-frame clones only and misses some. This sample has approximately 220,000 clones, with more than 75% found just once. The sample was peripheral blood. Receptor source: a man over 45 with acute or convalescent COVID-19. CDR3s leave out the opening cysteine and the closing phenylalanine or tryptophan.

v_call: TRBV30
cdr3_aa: AWRGGQGAQPQH

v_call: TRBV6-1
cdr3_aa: ASSEFRDMGRNTIY

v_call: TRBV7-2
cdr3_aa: ASSLVRSAQGPQH

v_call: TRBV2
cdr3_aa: ASSPAVQVNQPQH

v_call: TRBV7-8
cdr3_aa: ASSRATNEKLF

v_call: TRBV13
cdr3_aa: ASSLGQSGNTIY

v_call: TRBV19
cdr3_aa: ASSMGGQREAF

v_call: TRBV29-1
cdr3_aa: SFTVTNYGYT

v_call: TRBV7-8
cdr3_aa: ASSFGQVDGYT

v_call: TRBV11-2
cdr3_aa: ASSPRTGNRLEGYT

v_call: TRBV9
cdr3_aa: ASSPLPGADPTNNYGYT

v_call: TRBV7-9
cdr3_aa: ASSPSQTNYGYT

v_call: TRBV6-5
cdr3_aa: ASSSGPEAF

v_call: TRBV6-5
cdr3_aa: ASRDTRSSYNEQF

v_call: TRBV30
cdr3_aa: AWSVGPRGSGNTIY

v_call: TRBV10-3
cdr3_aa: AISDSFQPQH

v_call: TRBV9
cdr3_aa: ASSGGDSDTDTQY

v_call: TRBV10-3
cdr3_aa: AISESILGGNYGYT

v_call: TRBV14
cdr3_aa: ASSQEGTLWGVNYGYT

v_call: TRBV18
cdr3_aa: ASSREGTGNQPQH

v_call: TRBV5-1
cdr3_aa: ASSTQGQGLSGNTIY

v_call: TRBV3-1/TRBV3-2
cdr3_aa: ASSQGTATEAF

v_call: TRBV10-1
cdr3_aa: ASSESFSGPYNEQF

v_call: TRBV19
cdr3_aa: ASGRGLAGGTGELF

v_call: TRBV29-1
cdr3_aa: SVAPDRASEAF

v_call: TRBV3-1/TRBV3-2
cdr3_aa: ASSRGDYGYT

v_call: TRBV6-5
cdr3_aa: AVNSPGDNEQF

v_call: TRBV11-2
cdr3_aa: ASSLGGYDTQY

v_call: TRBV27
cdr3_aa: ASSPLAGGEKLF